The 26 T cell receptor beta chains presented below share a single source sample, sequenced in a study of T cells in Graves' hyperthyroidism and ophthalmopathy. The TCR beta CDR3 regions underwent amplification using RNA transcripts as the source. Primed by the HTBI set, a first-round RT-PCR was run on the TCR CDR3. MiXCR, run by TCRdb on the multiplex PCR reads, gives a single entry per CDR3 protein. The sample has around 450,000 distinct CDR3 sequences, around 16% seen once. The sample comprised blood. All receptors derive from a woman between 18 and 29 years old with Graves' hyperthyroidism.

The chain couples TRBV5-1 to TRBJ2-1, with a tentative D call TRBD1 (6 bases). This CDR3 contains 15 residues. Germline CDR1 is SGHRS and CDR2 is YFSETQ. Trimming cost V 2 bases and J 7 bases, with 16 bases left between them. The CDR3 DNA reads TGCGCCAGCAGCTTCAGGGGTCGGGTGAGGAATGAGCAGTTCTTC. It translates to CASSFRGRVRNEQFF.

CDR3 sequence: CASSLLTGVGEAFF. The CDR3 DNA is TGCGCCAGCAGCTTGTTGACAGGGGTCGGTGAAGCTTTCTTT. V usage is TRBV5-1 and J usage is TRBJ1-1, with 8 bases fitting TRBD1. Per germline, CDR1 SGHRS and CDR2 YFSETQ. This CDR3 region has 14 residues. With 1 base clipped from V and 7 bases from J, the junction kept 6 bases outside the gene matches.

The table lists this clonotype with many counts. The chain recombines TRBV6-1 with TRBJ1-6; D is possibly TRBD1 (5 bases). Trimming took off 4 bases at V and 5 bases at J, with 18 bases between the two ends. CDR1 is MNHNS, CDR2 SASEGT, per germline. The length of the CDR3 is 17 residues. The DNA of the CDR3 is TGTGCCAGCAGTGTAGACGGGACCAACGCTAATAATTCACCCCTCCACTTT. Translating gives CASSVDGTNANNSPLHF.

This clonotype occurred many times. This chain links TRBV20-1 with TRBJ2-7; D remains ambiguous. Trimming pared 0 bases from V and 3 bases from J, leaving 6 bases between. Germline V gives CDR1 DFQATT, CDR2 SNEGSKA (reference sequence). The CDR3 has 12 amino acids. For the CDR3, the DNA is TGCAGTGCTAGAGATCGTTACTACGAGCAGTACTTC. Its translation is CSARDRYYEQYF.

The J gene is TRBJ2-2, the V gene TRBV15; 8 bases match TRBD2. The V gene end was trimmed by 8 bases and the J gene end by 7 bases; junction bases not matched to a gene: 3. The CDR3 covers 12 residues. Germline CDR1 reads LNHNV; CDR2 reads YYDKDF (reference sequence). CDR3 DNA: TGTGCCACCGGGACTAGGTACGGGGAGCTGTTTTTT. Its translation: CATGTRYGELFF.

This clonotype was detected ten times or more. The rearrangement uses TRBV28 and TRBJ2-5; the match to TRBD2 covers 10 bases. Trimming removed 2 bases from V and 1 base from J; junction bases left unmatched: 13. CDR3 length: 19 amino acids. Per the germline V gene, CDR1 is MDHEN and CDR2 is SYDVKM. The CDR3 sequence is CASSLGLAGADTFQETQYF. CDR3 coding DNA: TGTGCCAGCAGTTTAGGGCTAGCGGGGGCCGACACGTTCCAAGAGACCCAGTACTTC.

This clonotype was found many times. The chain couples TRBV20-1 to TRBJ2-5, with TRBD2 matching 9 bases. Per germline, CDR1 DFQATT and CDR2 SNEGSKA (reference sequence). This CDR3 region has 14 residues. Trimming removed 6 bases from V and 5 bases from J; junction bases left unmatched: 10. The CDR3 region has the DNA TGCAGTGCCCAGGGTCCTAGCGGGACGGAGACCCAGTACTTC. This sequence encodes CSAQGPSGTETQYF.

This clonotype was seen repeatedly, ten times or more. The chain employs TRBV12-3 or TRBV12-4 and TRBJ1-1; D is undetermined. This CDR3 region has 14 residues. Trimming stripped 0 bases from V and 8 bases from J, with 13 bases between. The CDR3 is CASSLAGGIREAFF. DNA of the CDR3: TGTGCCAGCAGTTTAGCTGGCGGGATTCGGGAAGCTTTCTTT.

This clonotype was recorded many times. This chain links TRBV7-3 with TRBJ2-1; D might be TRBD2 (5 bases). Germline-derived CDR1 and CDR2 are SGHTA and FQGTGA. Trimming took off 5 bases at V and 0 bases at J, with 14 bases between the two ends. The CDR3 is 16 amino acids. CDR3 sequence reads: CASSASGFGSYNEQFF. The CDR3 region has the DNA TGTGCCAGCAGCGCGAGCGGTTTTGGCTCCTACAATGAGCAGTTCTTC.

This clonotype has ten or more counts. The CDR3 region is CASRVQANQPQHF. The CDR3 DNA follows: TGTGCCAGCAGGGTACAGGCCAATCAGCCCCAGCATTTT. J is TRBJ1-5 and V is TRBV28, with a possible D match to TRBD1 (5 bases). Between the trimmed V and J ends, which lost 6 bases and 3 bases, there was a span of 9 bases. CDR1 and CDR2 from the germline V gene are MDHEN and SYDVKM. This CDR3 comprises 13 residues.

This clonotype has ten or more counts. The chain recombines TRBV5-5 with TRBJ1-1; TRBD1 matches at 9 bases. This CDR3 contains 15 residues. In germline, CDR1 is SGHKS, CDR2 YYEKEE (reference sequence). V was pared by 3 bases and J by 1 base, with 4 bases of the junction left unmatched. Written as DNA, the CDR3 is TGTGCCAGCAGCTCAACAGGGGGCACGAACACTGAAGCTTTCTTT. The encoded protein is CASSSTGGTNTEAFF.

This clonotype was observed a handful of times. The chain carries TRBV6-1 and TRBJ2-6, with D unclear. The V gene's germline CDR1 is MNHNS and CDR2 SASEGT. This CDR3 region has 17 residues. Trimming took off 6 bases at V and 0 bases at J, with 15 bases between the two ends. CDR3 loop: CASRSSRLFSGANVLTF. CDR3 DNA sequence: TGTGCCAGCAGGTCGTCCCGCCTCTTCTCTGGGGCCAACGTCCTGACTTTC.

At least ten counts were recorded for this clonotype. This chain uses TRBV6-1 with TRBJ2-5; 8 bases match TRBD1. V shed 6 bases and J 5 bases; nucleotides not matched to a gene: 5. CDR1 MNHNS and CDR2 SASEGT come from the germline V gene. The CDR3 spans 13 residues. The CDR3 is CASRGQGRETQYF. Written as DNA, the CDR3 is TGTGCCAGCAGAGGACAGGGTCGTGAGACCCAGTACTTC.

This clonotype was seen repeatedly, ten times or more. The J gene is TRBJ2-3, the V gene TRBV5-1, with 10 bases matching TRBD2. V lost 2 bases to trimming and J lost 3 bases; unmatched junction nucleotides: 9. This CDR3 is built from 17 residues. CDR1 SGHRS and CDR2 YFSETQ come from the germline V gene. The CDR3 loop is CASSLGLSGRATDTQYF. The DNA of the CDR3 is TGCGCCAGCAGCTTAGGCCTGAGCGGGAGGGCGACAGATACGCAGTATTTT.

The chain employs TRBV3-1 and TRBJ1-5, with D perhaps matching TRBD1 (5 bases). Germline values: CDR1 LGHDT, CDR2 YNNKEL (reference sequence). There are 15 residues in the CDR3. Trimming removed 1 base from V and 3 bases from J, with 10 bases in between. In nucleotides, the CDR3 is TGTGCCAGCAGCCAAGGGTTAGGGGTCAATCAGCCCCAGCATTTT. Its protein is CASSQGLGVNQPQHF.

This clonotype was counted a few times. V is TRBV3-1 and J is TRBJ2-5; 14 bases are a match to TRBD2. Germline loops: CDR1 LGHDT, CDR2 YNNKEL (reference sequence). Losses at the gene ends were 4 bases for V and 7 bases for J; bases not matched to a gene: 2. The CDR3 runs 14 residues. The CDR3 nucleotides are TGTGCCAGCAGCCTCGGACTAGCGGGGGGGACCCAGTACTTC. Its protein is CASSLGLAGGTQYF.

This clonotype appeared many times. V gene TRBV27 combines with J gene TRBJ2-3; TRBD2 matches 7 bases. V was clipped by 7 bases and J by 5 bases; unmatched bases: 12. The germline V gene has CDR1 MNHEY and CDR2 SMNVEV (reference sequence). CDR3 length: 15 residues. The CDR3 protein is CASTPYSGVGDTQYF. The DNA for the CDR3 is TGTGCCAGCACCCCTTACAGCGGGGTGGGAGATACGCAGTATTTT.

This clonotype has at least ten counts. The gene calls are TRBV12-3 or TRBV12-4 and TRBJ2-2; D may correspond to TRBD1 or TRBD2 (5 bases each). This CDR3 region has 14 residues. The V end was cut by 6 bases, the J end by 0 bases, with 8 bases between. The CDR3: CASSLGANTGELFF. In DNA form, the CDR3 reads TGTGCCAGCAGCTTGGGGGCGAACACCGGGGAGCTGTTTTTT.

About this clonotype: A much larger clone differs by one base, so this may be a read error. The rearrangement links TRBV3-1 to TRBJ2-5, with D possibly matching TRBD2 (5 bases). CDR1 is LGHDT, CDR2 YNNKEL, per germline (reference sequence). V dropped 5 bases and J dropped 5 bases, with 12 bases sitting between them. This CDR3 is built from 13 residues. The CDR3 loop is CASSYGVGETQYF. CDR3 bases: TGTGCCAGCAGCTACGGGGTCGGGGAGACCCAGTACTTC.

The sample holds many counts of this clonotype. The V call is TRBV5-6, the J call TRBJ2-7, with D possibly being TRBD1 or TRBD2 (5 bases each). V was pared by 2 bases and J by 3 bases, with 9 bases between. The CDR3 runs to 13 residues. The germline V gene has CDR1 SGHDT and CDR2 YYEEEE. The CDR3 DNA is TGTGCCAGCAGCTTCGGGACGCACTACGAGCAGTACTTC. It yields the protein CASSFGTHYEQYF.

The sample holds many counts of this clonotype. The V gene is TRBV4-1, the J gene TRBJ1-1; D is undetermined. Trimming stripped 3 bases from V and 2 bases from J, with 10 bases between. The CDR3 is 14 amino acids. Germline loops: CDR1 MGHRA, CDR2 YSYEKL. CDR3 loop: CASSHDTVNTEAFF. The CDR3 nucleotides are TGCGCCAGCAGCCATGACACTGTAAACACTGAAGCTTTCTTT.

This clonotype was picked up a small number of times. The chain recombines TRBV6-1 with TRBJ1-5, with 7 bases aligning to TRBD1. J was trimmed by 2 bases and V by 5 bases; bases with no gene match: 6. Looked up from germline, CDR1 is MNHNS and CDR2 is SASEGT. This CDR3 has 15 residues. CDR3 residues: CASSSSGGGNQPQHF. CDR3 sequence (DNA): TGTGCCAGCAGTTCCTCAGGGGGAGGCAATCAGCCCCAGCATTTT.

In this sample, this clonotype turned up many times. CDR3 amino acids: CASSVENRSTSAPYNEQFF. The CDR3 region has the DNA TGTGCCAGCAGCGTAGAAAACAGGTCCACTAGCGCTCCCTACAATGAGCAGTTCTTC. This chain connects TRBV9 to TRBJ2-1, with TRBD2 identical over 7 bases. The CDR3 is 19 residues long. Germline V CDR1 and CDR2: SGDLS, YYNGEE. V dropped 0 bases and J dropped 2; count of bases not matched to a gene: 14.

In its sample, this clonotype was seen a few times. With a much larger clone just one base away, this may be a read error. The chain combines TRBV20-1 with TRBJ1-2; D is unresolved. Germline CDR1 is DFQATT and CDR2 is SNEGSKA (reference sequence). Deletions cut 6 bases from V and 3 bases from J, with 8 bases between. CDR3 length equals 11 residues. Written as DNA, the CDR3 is TGCAGTGCGCGGGGATACTATGGCTACACCTTC. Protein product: CSARGYYGYTF.

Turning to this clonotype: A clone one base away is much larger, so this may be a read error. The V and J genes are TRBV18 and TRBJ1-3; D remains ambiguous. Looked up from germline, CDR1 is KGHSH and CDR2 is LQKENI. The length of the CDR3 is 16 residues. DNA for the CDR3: TGTGCCAGCCGGGCGAACTTAATGAGCTCTGGAAACACCATACATTTT. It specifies CASRANLMSSGNTIHF.

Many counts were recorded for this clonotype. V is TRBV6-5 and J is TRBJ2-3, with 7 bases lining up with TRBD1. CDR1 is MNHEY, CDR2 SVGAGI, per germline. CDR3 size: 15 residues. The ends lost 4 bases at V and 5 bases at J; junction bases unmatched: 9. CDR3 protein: CASSWAPRDRDTQYF. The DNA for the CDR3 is TGTGCCAGCAGTTGGGCACCCCGGGACAGAGATACGCAGTATTTT.